This T cell receptor (beta chain) was sequenced for a study of blood T cell repertoires in COVID-19. Background on the study: Whether acute or convalescent, the COVID-19 samples came from the United States, Italy and Spain. Sources were T cells, B-cell-depleted T cells, or PBMCs; the material itself was cDNA or gDNA.

Under the authors' procedure: For nucleated cells, counts were estimated from reference gene primer amplification. Some clones are missing from TCRdb's copy, which holds only in-frame ones; the method was immunoSEQ multiplex PCR. D and trimming come from the DNA, and the V and J calls and clone size come from that table. This sample has about 220,000 clones, with over 75% found just once. The V gene lost 2 bases and the J gene lost 1 base, with 10 bases spanning the gap. There are 15 residues in the CDR3. Germline loops: CDR1 SNHLY, CDR2 FYNNEI. The clonotype was recovered from a human donor in a cohort sampled during active COVID-19. The chain carries TRBV2 and TRBJ2-3; D perhaps matches TRBD2 (7 bases). The material sequenced was peripheral blood. The CDR3 nucleotides are TGTGCCAGCAGTGAACTGCGGGGGCGCACAGATACGCAGTATTTT. Translated, it gives CASSELRGRTDTQYF. The full variable domain, in which reference TRBV2 and TRBJ2-3 provide the parts outside the CDR3, is EPEVTQTPSHQVTQMGQEVILRCVPISNHLYFYWYRQILGQKVEFLVSFYNNEISEKSEIFDDQFSVERPDGSNFTLKIRSTKLEDSAMYFCASSELRGRTDTQYFGPGTRLTVL.